A selection of T cell receptor beta chains follows, all from one sample in a study of molecular identifiers for immune sequencing clone quantification. MiXCR was run by TCRdb on the PCR reads, yielding one entry per CDR3 protein. Of approximately 670,000 distinct CDR3 sequences in the sample, 15% to 20% were seen once. The sample comprised naive CD8+ T cells from blood, with Jurkat cell RNA spiked in. These receptors originate from a human donor in good health. Some libraries in this study had Jurkat cell RNA spiked in. The CDR3 runs from the conserved cysteine through the conserved F or W. D genes are given only for firm matches. Size values are once, few and many counts, or a class for expanded clones, and some rows have none.

j_call	v_call	clone_size	d_call	cdr3_aa	cdr3_nt
TRBJ1-1	TRBV4-2	many	NA	CASSQLSGVPEAFF	TGTGCCAGCAGCCAACTATCAGGGGTCCCTGAAGCTTTCTTT
TRBJ1-1	TRBV4-3	many	NA	CASSHLRQVYTEAFF	TGCGCCAGCAGCCACTTAAGACAGGTCTACACTGAAGCTTTCTTT
TRBJ2-6	TRBV19	many	NA	CASSTGAGANVLTF	TGTGCCAGTAGTACAGGGGCTGGGGCCAACGTCCTGACTTTC
TRBJ2-2	TRBV12-3/TRBV12-4	few	TRBD1	CASSFFNSGDRTGDTGELFF	TGTGCCAGCAGTTTCTTTAACTCGGGAGACAGGACAGGGGACACCGGGGAGCTGTTTTTT
TRBJ1-1	TRBV12-5	many	NA	CASGSQGSTEAFF	TGTGCTAGTGGTTCCCAAGGGAGTACTGAAGCTTTCTTT
TRBJ2-3	TRBV28	many	TRBD2	CASSLPGGADTQYF	TGTGCCAGCAGTTTACCGGGAGGGGCAGATACGCAGTATTTT
TRBJ2-3	TRBV7-9	NA	TRBD1	CASSPRYRDRGLVTQYF	TGTGCCAGCAGCCCCAGATACCGGGACAGGGGGCTCGTTACGCAGTATTTT
TRBJ2-7	TRBV19	many	NA	CASGWGGNEQYF	TGTGCCAGCGGTTGGGGGGGCAACGAGCAGTACTTC
TRBJ1-1	TRBV5-1	many	NA	CASFGRGYTEAFF	TGCGCCAGTTTCGGACGGGGGTACACTGAAGCTTTCTTT
TRBJ2-7	TRBV4-1	many	NA	CASSQIPADYEQYF	TGCGCCAGCAGCCAAATCCCGGCAGACTACGAGCAGTACTTC
TRBJ1-3	TRBV13	NA	NA	CASSSLMDSGNTIYF	TGTGCCAGCAGCTCCTTGATGGACTCTGGAAACACCATATATTTT
TRBJ2-3	TRBV20-1	many	TRBD2	CSASSGRAADTQYF	TGCAGTGCTAGTAGCGGGAGGGCCGCAGATACGCAGTATTTT
TRBJ1-5	TRBV27	NA	NA	CAGSLSGGLGNQPRHF	TGTGCCGGCAGTTTATCAGGAGGGCTTGGTAATCAGCCCCGGCATTTT
TRBJ2-7	TRBV30	many	NA	CAWSVAGVEQYF	TGTGCCTGGAGTGTAGCAGGGGTCGAGCAGTACTTC
TRBJ2-5	TRBV7-6	many	NA	CASSWEVGEETQYF	TGTGCCAGCAGCTGGGAGGTTGGCGAAGAGACCCAGTACTTC
TRBJ1-2	TRBV7-9	many	NA	CASSPRGGQGANYGYTF	TGTGCCAGCAGCCCCCGAGGTGGGCAGGGAGCGAACTATGGCTACACCTTC
TRBJ1-1	TRBV13	many	NA	CASSLKGIVNTEAFF	TGTGCCAGCAGCTTAAAGGGGATCGTGAACACTGAAGCTTTCTTT
TRBJ2-5	TRBV12-3/TRBV12-4	NA	NA	CASSFSLFSETQYF	TGTGCCAGCAGTTTTAGTCTATTCTCGGAGACCCAGTACTTC
TRBJ2-3	TRBV5-3	NA	TRBD2	CASSRGGGTPSTDTQYF	TGTGCCAGCAGCCGCGGCGGGGGGACCCCATCCACAGATACGCAGTATTTT
TRBJ2-5	TRBV12-3/TRBV12-4	few	NA	CASSFLGAQETQYF	TGTGCCAGCAGTTTTCTGGGGGCCCAAGAGACCCAGTACTTC
TRBJ2-5	TRBV7-8	NA	NA	CASSSYSGVQETQYF	TGTGCCAGCAGCTCTTACTCCGGGGTCCAAGAGACCCAGTACTTC
TRBJ2-7	TRBV14	many	TRBD2	CASSQDVAGTYEQYF	TGTGCCAGCAGCCAAGATGTAGCGGGAACGTACGAGCAGTACTTC
TRBJ2-7	TRBV2	NA	NA	CASRNPGMAYEQYF	TGTGCCAGCAGAAACCCAGGGATGGCCTACGAGCAGTACTTC
TRBJ2-1	TRBV18	NA	TRBD2	CASSLDSGTSSHEQFF	TGTGCCAGCTCATTGGACTCGGGGACTAGCTCCCATGAGCAGTTCTTC
TRBJ2-1	TRBV15	many	TRBD2	CATSRDKRGWYNEQFF	TGTGCCACCAGCAGAGATAAGCGGGGGTGGTACAATGAGCAGTTCTTC
TRBJ2-3	TRBV19	NA	TRBD1	CASSNRDRGLTDTQYF	TGTGCCAGTAGTAACCGGGACAGGGGGCTGACAGATACGCAGTATTTT
TRBJ1-6	TRBV4-1	many	TRBD1	CASSQEGGRVSYNSPLHF	TGCGCCAGCAGCCAAGAAGGGGGCAGGGTTTCCTATAATTCACCCCTCCACTTT
TRBJ2-6	TRBV28	many	NA	CASTPLYSRVGANVLTF	TGTGCCAGCACCCCCTTGTACAGCCGTGTGGGGGCCAACGTCCTGACTTTC
TRBJ2-5	TRBV7-9	many	NA	CASSSSGEETQYF	TGTGCCAGCAGCTCCTCCGGGGAAGAGACCCAGTACTTC
TRBJ2-3	TRBV20-1	many	TRBD2	CSASPRLALTDTQYF	TGCAGTGCTAGCCCAAGACTAGCCCTCACAGATACGCAGTATTTT
TRBJ2-3	TRBV7-9	many	TRBD2	CASSSGLAGPSTDTQYF	TGTGCCAGCAGCTCGGGACTAGCGGGACCCAGCACAGATACGCAGTATTTT
TRBJ1-1	TRBV12-3/TRBV12-4	NA	TRBD1	CVSSLWDSEAFF	TGTGTCAGCAGTCTCTGGGACAGTGAAGCTTTCTTT
TRBJ2-7	TRBV7-6	many	NA	CASSLGGGVYEQYF	TGTGCCAGCAGCTTAGGAGGGGGGGTCTACGAGCAGTACTTC
TRBJ1-1	TRBV7-6	many	NA	CASSPNPLDTEAFF	TGTGCCAGCAGCCCTAACCCACTGGACACTGAAGCTTTCTTT
TRBJ2-6	TRBV7-9	many	NA	CASTGGANVLTF	TGTGCCAGCACGGGGGGGGCCAACGTCCTGACTTTC
TRBJ2-5	TRBV6-1	NA	TRBD1	CASSAAGTGLQETQYF	TGTGCCAGCAGTGCTGCCGGGACAGGGCTACAAGAGACCCAGTACTTC
TRBJ2-3	TRBV6-4	few	NA	CASKKEAGLETDTQYF	TGTGCCAGCAAGAAGGAGGCAGGTCTGGAAACAGATACGCAGTATTTT
TRBJ2-4	TRBV5-6	few	NA	CASSFASNIQYF	TGTGCCAGCAGCTTCGCCTCCAACATTCAGTACTTC
TRBJ1-1	TRBV20-1	many	NA	CSARPLGVRVGTEAFF	TGCAGTGCTAGACCTTTGGGCGTCAGGGTAGGCACTGAAGCTTTCTTT
TRBJ1-1	TRBV20-1	many	NA	CSARARERVNTEAFF	TGCAGTGCTAGAGCCAGGGAACGAGTGAACACTGAAGCTTTCTTT
TRBJ1-6	TRBV20-1	many	NA	CSAPLDGIYNSPLHF	TGCAGTGCACCCCTGGACGGAATTTATAATTCACCCCTCCACTTT
TRBJ2-3	TRBV19	many	NA	CASNFGRAGVTDTQYF	TGTGCCAGTAATTTCGGCCGAGCGGGCGTCACAGATACGCAGTATTTT
TRBJ2-7	TRBV27	NA	NA	CASSNGVTYEQYF	TGTGCCAGCAGTAATGGGGTTACCTACGAGCAGTACTTC
TRBJ2-1	TRBV30	NA	TRBD2	CAWSEGSAGGLNEQFF	TGTGCCTGGAGTGAGGGGTCGGCGGGGGGGCTAAATGAGCAGTTCTTC
TRBJ1-5	TRBV25-1	many	NA	CASSDMGHDQPQHF	TGTGCCAGCAGTGACATGGGACACGATCAGCCCCAGCATTTT
TRBJ2-5	TRBV20-1	NA	NA	CSAREWAGVIETQYF	TGCAGTGCTAGAGAATGGGCAGGGGTAATAGAGACCCAGTACTTC
TRBJ2-7	TRBV4-1	NA	NA	CASSREWGSGEQYF	TGCGCCAGCAGCCGCGAGTGGGGTTCCGGGGAGCAGTACTTC
TRBJ2-5	TRBV9	many	TRBD1	CASSGWGTGAMETQYF	TGTGCCAGCAGCGGGTGGGGGACAGGGGCTATGGAGACCCAGTACTTC
TRBJ1-3	TRBV5-1	many	NA	CASSLDGARSGNTIYF	TGCGCCAGCAGCTTGGACGGGGCTAGGTCTGGAAACACCATATATTTT
TRBJ1-3	TRBV3-1	NA	NA	CASSQAGQGGGNTIYF	TGTGCCAGCAGCCAAGCCGGCCAGGGCGGTGGAAACACCATATATTTT
TRBJ2-2	TRBV7-9	few	TRBD2	CASSFRRLASGELFF	TGTGCCAGCAGCTTTAGGAGACTAGCGTCCGGGGAGCTGTTTTTT
TRBJ2-7	TRBV6-6	NA	NA	CASSYGGSGYEQYF	TGTGCCAGCAGTTACGGGGGATCTGGCTACGAGCAGTACTTC
TRBJ2-3	TRBV20-1	many	TRBD2	CSAEGLAEYTDTQYF	TGCAGCGCAGAGGGGCTAGCGGAATACACAGATACGCAGTATTTT
TRBJ2-5	TRBV12-3/TRBV12-4	few	NA	CASSSGMGETQYF	TGTGCCAGCAGCTCAGGGATGGGGGAGACCCAGTACTTC
TRBJ2-2	TRBV6-2/TRBV6-3	many	TRBD1	CASSSLTEVAGQGAGNTGELFF	TGTGCCAGCAGTTCTCTCACCGAGGTTGCTGGACAGGGGGCAGGGAACACCGGGGAGCTGTTTTTT
TRBJ1-2	TRBV2	many	NA	CASSETASYGYTF	TGTGCCAGCAGTGAAACAGCCAGCTATGGCTACACCTTC
TRBJ2-1	TRBV4-1	NA	NA	CASSHPDRNEQFF	TGCGCCAGCAGCCATCCTGACAGAAATGAGCAGTTCTTC